This T cell receptor (beta chain) was captured by sequencing in a study of blood T cell repertoires in COVID-19. J was trimmed by 2 bases and V by 0 bases; bases with no gene match: 3. This CDR3 is built from 16 residues. Germline V gene lookup returns CDR1 MGHRA and CDR2 YSYEKL. Data came from immunoSEQ multiplex PCR; TCRdb stores just in-frame clones and leaves some out. This repertoire shows around 280,000 clones, around four fifths found once; its top ten account for approximately 4.1%. Sequenced material: peripheral blood. The receptor was isolated from a woman between 45 and 65 years old with active or convalescent COVID-19. The chain is built from TRBV4-1 and TRBJ2-2; 7 bases fit TRBD1. CDR3 bases: TGCGCCAGCAGCCAAGAGGGGACAGTTAACACCGGGGAGCTGTTTTTT. Its translation: CASSQEGTVNTGELFF.